This T cell receptor (beta chain) emerged from a study of technical replicates of blood from a few donors. CDR1 and CDR2 (germline): MNHNS, SASEGT. The CDR3 is 14 residues long. V was shortened by 2 bases and J by 7 bases, with 11 bases between the two germline ends. The protocol was immunoSEQ multiplex PCR, while the TCRdb copy is restricted to in-frame clones and leaves out a portion. The table lists 75,000 to 100,000 clones, approximately 94% of them singletons. J is TRBJ2-2 and V is TRBV6-1; D is ambiguous. The clonotype originates from a human donor in good health. The sequencing input was T cells isolated from PBMCs. The CDR3 protein is CASSESFEDGELFF. The CDR3 region has the DNA TGTGCCAGCAGTGAATCGTTTGAGGACGGGGAGCTGTTTTTT.